The next 26 T cell receptor beta chains were all read from a single sample in a study of T cells in Graves' hyperthyroidism and ophthalmopathy. From RNA transcripts, TCR beta CDR3 regions were amplified. Carried out on the TCR CDR3, a first-round RT-PCR used the HTBI primer set. Each CDR3 protein gets one entry after TCRdb re-called the multiplex PCR reads with MiXCR. The sample carries around 690,000 distinct CDR3 sequences, approximately 15% recorded once. The source material was blood. The receptors shown here come from a man over 45 with Graves' hyperthyroidism.

The rearrangement uses TRBV18 and TRBJ2-3, with TRBD2 identical over 9 bases. J lost 0 bases, V lost 2 bases, and 6 bases had no gene match. CDR1 is KGHSH, CDR2 LQKENI, per germline. The CDR3 is 17 residues long. The CDR3 is CASSPVREGPSTDTQYF. CDR3 DNA: TGTGCCAGCTCACCAGTGCGGGAGGGCCCAAGCACAGATACGCAGTATTTT.

Of note for this clonotype: A read error may be the cause here, since a much bigger clone is one base away. Since the CDR3 does not end with the conserved phenylalanine or tryptophan, this likely comes from a read error. V is TRBV7-6 and J is TRBJ2-5; TRBD2 matches 8 bases. The CDR3 runs to 15 residues. Germline trimming cut 7 bases from V and 2 bases from J; bases unmatched to any gene: 9. Germline V gene data show CDR1 as SGHVS and CDR2 as FNYEAQ. CDR3: CASTALADIQETQYS. In DNA, the CDR3 is TGTGCCAGCACCGCACTAGCGGATATTCAAGAGACCCAGTACTCC.

The sample holds many counts of this clonotype. The genes are TRBV11-2 and TRBJ1-6, with 10 bases identical to TRBD1. V was pared by 5 bases and J by 6 bases, with 4 bases of the junction left unmatched. The CDR3 has 15 amino acids. Per the germline V gene, CDR1 is SGHAT and CDR2 is FQNNGV. The CDR3 here is CASSGRDRGNSPLHF. As DNA, the CDR3 is TGTGCCAGCAGCGGCCGGGACAGGGGTAATTCACCCCTCCACTTT.

This rearrangement joins TRBV6-1 to TRBJ2-1, with TRBD2 matching over 12 bases. With V trimmed by 3 bases and J by 0 bases, 6 bases remained unmatched. Germline V gene lookup returns CDR1 MNHNS and CDR2 SASEGT. The CDR3 sequence is 18 residues long. In nucleotides, the CDR3 is TGTGCCAGCAGTGACAGGACTAGCGGGGTGAGCTCCTACAATGAGCAGTTCTTC. Translation gives CASSDRTSGVSSYNEQFF.

This clonotype was counted only a few times. A read error may explain this, as a much larger clone is one base away. The V gene is TRBV2, the J gene TRBJ1-1; perhaps TRBD1 as D (5 bases). The CDR3 has 13 amino acids. Per germline, CDR1 SNHLY and CDR2 FYNNEI. The CDR3 here is CAGSLQVDTEAFF. CDR3 DNA sequence: TGTGCCGGCAGTCTACAGGTAGACACTGAAGCTTTCTTT.

This clonotype was seen only a few times. The chain recombines TRBV19 with TRBJ2-1; no definite D call. Germline V CDR1 and CDR2: LNHDA, SQIVND (reference sequence). The V end lost 0 bases, the J end lost 5 bases, and 5 bases lay between the germline ends. The CDR3 runs 13 residues. CDR3: CASSIDLDNEQFF. In DNA form, the CDR3 reads TGTGCCAGTAGTATAGACTTAGACAATGAGCAGTTCTTC.

This clonotype was seen many times. The CDR3 region has the DNA TGTGCCAGCAGTTCCCCCGGGACTAGCTATCCCTACGAGCAGTACTTC. Protein sequence: CASSSPGTSYPYEQYF. The chain joins TRBV28 to TRBJ2-7; TRBD2 agrees at 9 bases. V lost 4 bases to trimming and J lost 2 bases; unmatched junction nucleotides: 9. This CDR3 has 16 amino acids. From germline, CDR1 is MDHEN and CDR2 SYDVKM. Variable domain in full (rest from reference TRBV28 and TRBJ2-7): DVKVTQSSRYLVKRTGEKVFLECVQDMDHENMFWYRQDPGLGLRLIYFSYDVKMKEKGDIPEGYSVSREKKERFSLILESASTNQTSMYLCASSSPGTSYPYEQYFGPGTRLTVT.

This clonotype was seen many times. This chain joins TRBV9 and TRBJ1-1; D is ambiguous. V was cut by 0 bases and J by 5 bases, with 11 bases left in between. The length of the CDR3 is 14 residues. Germline CDR1 is SGDLS and CDR2 is YYNGEE. The CDR3 DNA sequence: TGTGCCAGCAGCGTAGGGCAGTTCGGGACTGAAGCTTTCTTT. Amino acids: CASSVGQFGTEAFF.

The sample holds a few counts of this clonotype. This chain uses TRBV5-8 with TRBJ2-5, with no clear D. V was cut by 0 bases and J by 3 bases, with 9 bases left in between. The CDR3 spans 14 residues. Germline values: CDR1 SGHTS, CDR2 YDEGEE. CDR3 DNA sequence: TGTGCCAGCAGCTTGGCGGCAGTCGAAGAGACCCAGTACTTC. Its translation is CASSLAAVEETQYF.

This clonotype was counted many times. The gene calls are TRBV19 and TRBJ2-5; maybe TRBD1 (6 bases). The CDR3 totals 13 residues. The germline CDR1 and CDR2 sequences are LNHDA and SQIVND (reference sequence). Trimming took 6 bases from V and 4 from J, leaving 12 bases between them. The CDR3 DNA reads TGTGCCAGTAGAATACAGGGTTCAGAGACCCAGTACTTC. This encodes CASRIQGSETQYF.

This clonotype showed up just a few times. The genes are TRBV5-5 and TRBJ2-7, with 8 positions matching TRBD2. V was clipped by 4 bases and J by 2 bases; unmatched bases: 8. Germline values: CDR1 SGHKS, CDR2 YYEKEE (reference sequence). CDR3 size: 15 residues. The CDR3 nucleotides read TGTGCCAGCAGCCCTCCCGGGAGGGGAACCTACGAGCAGTACTTC. It yields the protein CASSPPGRGTYEQYF.

This clonotype was detected a few times. This rearrangement joins TRBV7-9 to TRBJ2-1; TRBD2 is a possible D gene (7 bases). The germline gives CDR1 SEHNR, CDR2 FQNEAQ (reference sequence). Trimming took off 5 bases at V and 8 bases at J, with 25 bases between the two ends. The CDR3 length is 17 residues. DNA for the CDR3: TGTGCCAGCAGCATGGGGGCGGGGGTAGGGGTCGGCCATGAGCAGTTCTTC. This encodes CASSMGAGVGVGHEQFF.

The chain links TRBV29-1 to TRBJ2-5; 13 bases fit TRBD2. Germline V gene data show CDR1 as SQVTM and CDR2 as ANQGSEA. This CDR3 has 14 residues. With 7 bases clipped from V and 4 bases from J, the junction kept 6 bases outside the gene matches. CDR3: CSAGLAGVLETQYF. As DNA, the CDR3 is TGCAGCGCTGGACTAGCGGGAGTCTTAGAGACCCAGTACTTC.

This clonotype was recorded many times. This chain joins TRBV5-1 and TRBJ2-2; 7 bases line up with TRBD1. The CDR3 is 14 residues long. Trimming cost V 4 bases and J 5 bases; bases outside gene matches: 5. Germline V gene data show CDR1 as SGHRS and CDR2 as YFSETQ. CDR3 DNA sequence: TGCGCCAGCAGCCTGAGGGACAGTACCGGGGAGCTGTTTTTT. Its translation is CASSLRDSTGELFF.

This clonotype was counted once. The rearrangement joins TRBV4-3 to TRBJ2-7, with a weak D call TRBD1 (6 bases). V gave up 0 bases and J gave up 2 bases, with 14 bases separating them. CDR1 and CDR2 from the germline V gene are LGHNA and YSLEER. The CDR3 is 16 residues long. The CDR3 here is CASSQDLRTETYEQYF. The CDR3 DNA reads as TGCGCCAGCAGCCAAGATCTCAGGACAGAAACCTACGAGCAGTACTTC.

This clonotype showed up just a few times. This chain uses TRBV29-1 with TRBJ1-1, with D perhaps matching TRBD1 (5 bases). The germline V and J ends were trimmed by 1 base and 4 bases, with 13 bases remaining between them. This CDR3 comprises 14 residues. Germline values: CDR1 SQVTM, CDR2 ANQGSEA. CDR3 amino acids: CSVEVNMGGTEAFF. The CDR3 DNA reads as TGCAGCGTTGAAGTGAATATGGGGGGCACTGAAGCTTTCTTT. The whole variable domain, remainder taken from reference TRBV29-1 and TRBJ1-1, is SAVISQKPSRDICQRGTSLTIQCQVDSQVTMMFWYRQQPGQSLTLIATANQGSEATYESGFVIDKFPISRPNLTFSTLTVSNMSPEDSSIYLCSVEVNMGGTEAFFGQGTRLTVV.

The chain employs TRBV19 and TRBJ1-6; 8 nucleotides match TRBD1. The CDR3 extends over 16 amino acids. CDR1 and CDR2 from the germline V gene are LNHDA and SQIVND (reference sequence). The ends lost 6 bases at V and 5 bases at J; junction bases unmatched: 9. The CDR3: CASRTPGTGNNSPLHF. CDR3 nucleotides: TGTGCCAGTAGAACACCCGGGACAGGAAATAATTCACCCCTCCACTTT.

The gene calls are TRBV6-5 and TRBJ1-2, with D hard to call. Trimming shortened V by 2 bases and J by 4 bases, and 11 bases separated the two germline ends. CDR1 is MNHEY, CDR2 SVGAGI, per germline. The CDR3 runs to 14 residues. The CDR3 DNA reads TGTGCCAGCAGTTACAAGGGCTTCCTCTATGGCTACACCTTC. It specifies CASSYKGFLYGYTF.

This clonotype turned up a few times. The chain uses TRBV7-9 and TRBJ2-2, with a possible D match to TRBD2 (5 bases). This CDR3 has 15 amino acids. The germline V gene encodes CDR1 SEHNR and CDR2 FQNEAQ (reference sequence). Trimming left V 3 bases short and J 3 bases short, with 11 bases between. The CDR3 DNA is TGTGCCAGCAGCTTCAGTTTACTAGACACCGGGGAGCTGTTTTTT. It translates to CASSFSLLDTGELFF.

This chain links TRBV4-1 with TRBJ2-3; D is undetermined. Trimming took 1 base from V and 2 from J, leaving 16 bases between them. There are 17 residues in the CDR3. Per the germline V gene, CDR1 is MGHRA and CDR2 is YSYEKL. The DNA for the CDR3 is TGCGCCAGCAGCCAAGGGGTGTGGCGGTCAATCACAGATACGCAGTATTTT. Translated: CASSQGVWRSITDTQYF.

The chain joins TRBV18 to TRBJ2-1; TRBD1 agrees at 7 bases. After removal of 3 bases from V and 5 bases from J, the junction contained 7 bases not matched to a gene. The length of the CDR3 is 15 residues. The germline V gene encodes CDR1 KGHSH and CDR2 LQKENI. The CDR3 region has the DNA TGTGCCAGCTCACCCGACAGGGTACTGAACAATGAGCAGTTCTTC. It specifies CASSPDRVLNNEQFF.

The J gene is TRBJ2-7, the V gene TRBV30; D gene uncertain. V gave up 0 bases and J gave up 2 bases, with 17 bases separating them. The CDR3 is made up of 16 amino acids. Germline loops: CDR1 GTSNPN, CDR2 SVGIG (reference sequence). CDR3 loop: CAWSVLDSRFPYEQYF. In DNA form, the CDR3 reads TGTGCCTGGAGTGTACTCGACTCCCGTTTCCCCTACGAGCAGTACTTC.

This clonotype was picked up a small number of times. The CDR3 DNA reads as TGTGCCAGCAGTTACTCACCTAGCGGGAGAAGAGATACGCAGTATTTT. Its protein is CASSYSPSGRRDTQYF. The V gene is TRBV6-2 or TRBV6-3, the J gene TRBJ2-3; 10 bases map to TRBD2. This CDR3 spans 16 amino acids. Germline loops: CDR1 MNHEY, CDR2 SVGEGT. Trimming at V came to 0 bases and at J to 5 bases, leaving 5 bases not matched to a gene.

A remark on this clonotype: Relative to the germline gene, one junction end is altered; a read error may explain this. The chain uses TRBV6-1 and TRBJ2-7, with unresolved D. This CDR3 has 14 residues. Germline CDR1 reads MNHNS; CDR2 reads SASEGT. The CDR3 nucleotides are TGTGCCAGCAGTGAGTGGACCGCAACCTACGAGCTGTACTTC. Translating it yields CASSEWTATYELYF.

There are many counts of this clonotype. CDR3 in DNA: TGTGCCAGTAGAGGGACCCACACTGAAGCTTTCTTT. Its translation is CASRGTHTEAFF. The rearrangement uses TRBV19 and TRBJ1-1; TRBD1 might be the D (5 bases). Germline assignment: CDR1 LNHDA and CDR2 SQIVND (reference sequence). CDR3 length: 12 residues. Trimming removed 6 bases from V and 3 bases from J, with 8 bases in between.

This clonotype was seen only a few times. This sequence joins TRBV9 and TRBJ2-5; tentatively, D is TRBD2 (6 bases). V lost 3 bases to trimming and J lost 0 bases, with 12 bases between them. The germline gives CDR1 SGDLS, CDR2 YYNGEE. This CDR3 comprises 15 residues. The CDR3 DNA is TGTGCCAGCAGCGCCCGGCTAGCGAACCAAGAGACCCAGTACTTC. This translates into CASSARLANQETQYF.